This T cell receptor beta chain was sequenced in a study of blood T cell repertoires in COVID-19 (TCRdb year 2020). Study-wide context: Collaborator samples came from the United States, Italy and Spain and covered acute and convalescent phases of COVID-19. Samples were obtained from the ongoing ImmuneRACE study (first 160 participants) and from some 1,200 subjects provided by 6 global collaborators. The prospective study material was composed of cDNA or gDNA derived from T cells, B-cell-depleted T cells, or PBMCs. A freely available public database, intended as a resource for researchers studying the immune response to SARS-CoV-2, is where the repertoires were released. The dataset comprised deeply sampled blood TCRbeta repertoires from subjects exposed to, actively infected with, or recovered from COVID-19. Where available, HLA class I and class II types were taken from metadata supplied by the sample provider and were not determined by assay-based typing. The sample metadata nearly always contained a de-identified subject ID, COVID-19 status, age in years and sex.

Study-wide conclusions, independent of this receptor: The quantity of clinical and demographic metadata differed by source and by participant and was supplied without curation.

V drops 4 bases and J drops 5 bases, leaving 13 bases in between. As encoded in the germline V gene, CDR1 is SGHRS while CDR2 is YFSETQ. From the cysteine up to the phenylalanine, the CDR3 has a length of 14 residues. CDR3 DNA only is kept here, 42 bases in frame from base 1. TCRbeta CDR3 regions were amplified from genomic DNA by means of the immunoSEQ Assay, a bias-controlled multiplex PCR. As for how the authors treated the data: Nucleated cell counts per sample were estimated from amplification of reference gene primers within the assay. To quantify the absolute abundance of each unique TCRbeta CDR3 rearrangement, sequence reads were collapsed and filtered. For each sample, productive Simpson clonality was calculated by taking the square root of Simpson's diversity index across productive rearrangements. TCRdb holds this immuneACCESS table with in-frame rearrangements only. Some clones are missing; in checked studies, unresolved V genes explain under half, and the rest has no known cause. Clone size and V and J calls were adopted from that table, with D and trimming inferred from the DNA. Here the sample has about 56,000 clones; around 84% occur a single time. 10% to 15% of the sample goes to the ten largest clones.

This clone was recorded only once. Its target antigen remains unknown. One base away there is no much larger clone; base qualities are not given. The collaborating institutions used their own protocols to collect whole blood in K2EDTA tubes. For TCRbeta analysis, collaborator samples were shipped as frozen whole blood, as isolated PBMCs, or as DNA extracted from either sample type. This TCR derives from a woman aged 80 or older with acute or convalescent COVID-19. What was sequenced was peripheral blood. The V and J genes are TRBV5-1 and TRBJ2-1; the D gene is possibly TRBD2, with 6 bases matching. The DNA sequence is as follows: TGCGCCAGCAGCCGTCGTGGAGGGAACAATGAGCAGTTCTTC. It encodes CASSRRGGNNEQFF. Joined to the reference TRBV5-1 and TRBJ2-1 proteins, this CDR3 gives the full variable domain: KAGVTQTPRYLIKTRGQQVTLSCSPISGHRSVSWYQQTPGQGLQFLFEYFSETQRNKGNFPGRFSGRQFSNSRSEMNVSTLELGDSALYLCASSRRGGNNEQFFGPGTRLTVL.